This note documents a single T cell receptor beta chain sequence. Its antigen is unknown. The sample originates from a study of cytomegalovirus exposure and HLA in healthy donors. About the study: Earlier, 150 million to 200 million T cells were analyzed, and some 120 million unique TCR beta sequences were found among them. The study, taken as a whole, reports: A later analysis linked about 17,000 TCR beta sequences to HLA alleles at 0.05 false discovery rate. The study recorded 164 TCR beta chains that were cytomegalovirus-associated.

The PCR used 60 Vbeta and 13 Jbeta primers. Some clones are missing from TCRdb's copy, which holds only in-frame ones; the method was immunoSEQ multiplex PCR. The data hold about 98,000 clones, with 70% to 80% observed a single time. The TCR sequence derives from a male donor in good health and CMV-seropositive. Sequences were obtained from PBMCs.

The CDR3 loop reads CASSQPGTGGANTGELFF. CDR3 nucleotides: TGCGCCAGCAGCCAACCGGGGACAGGGGGCGCGAACACCGGGGAGCTGTTTTTT. The genes are TRBV4-1 and TRBJ2-2; 12 bases are shared with TRBD1. The CDR3 has 18 residues. V was clipped by 2 bases and J by 0 bases; unmatched bases: 4. The V gene's germline CDR1 is MGHRA and CDR2 YSYEKL.